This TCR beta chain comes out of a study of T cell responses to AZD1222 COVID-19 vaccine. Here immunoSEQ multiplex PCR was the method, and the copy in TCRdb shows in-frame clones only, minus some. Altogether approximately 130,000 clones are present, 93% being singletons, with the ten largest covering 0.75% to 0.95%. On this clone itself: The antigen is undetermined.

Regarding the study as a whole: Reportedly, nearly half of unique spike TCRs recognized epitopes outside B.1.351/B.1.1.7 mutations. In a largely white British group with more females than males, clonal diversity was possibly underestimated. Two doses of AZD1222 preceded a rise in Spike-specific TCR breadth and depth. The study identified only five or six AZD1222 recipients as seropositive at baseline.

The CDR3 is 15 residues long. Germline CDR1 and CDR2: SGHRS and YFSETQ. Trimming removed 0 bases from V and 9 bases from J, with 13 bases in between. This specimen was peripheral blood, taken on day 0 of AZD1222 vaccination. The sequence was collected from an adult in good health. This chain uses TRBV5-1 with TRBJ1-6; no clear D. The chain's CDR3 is CASSLALQVGSPLHF. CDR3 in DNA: TGCGCCAGCAGCTTGGCCCTTCAAGTGGGTTCACCCCTCCACTTT.